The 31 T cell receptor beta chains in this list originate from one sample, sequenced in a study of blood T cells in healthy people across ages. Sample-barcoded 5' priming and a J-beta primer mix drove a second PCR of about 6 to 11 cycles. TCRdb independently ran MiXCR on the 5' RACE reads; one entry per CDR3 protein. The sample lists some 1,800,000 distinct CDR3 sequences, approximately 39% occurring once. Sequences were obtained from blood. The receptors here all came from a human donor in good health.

CDR3 in amino acids: CAGSLQSGVGETQYF. The CDR3 DNA reads TGTGCTGGCAGCCTCCAGTCGGGGGTGGGGGAGACCCAGTACTTC. The rearrangement uses TRBV7-2 and TRBJ2-5; perhaps TRBD2 as D (6 bases). The germline gives CDR1 SGHTA, CDR2 FQGNSA. The CDR3 length is 15 residues.

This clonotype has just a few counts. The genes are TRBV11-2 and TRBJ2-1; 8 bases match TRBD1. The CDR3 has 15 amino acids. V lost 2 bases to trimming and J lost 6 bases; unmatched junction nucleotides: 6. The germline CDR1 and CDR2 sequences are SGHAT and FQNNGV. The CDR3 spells CASSLFYGQGNEQFF. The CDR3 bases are TGTGCCAGCAGCTTATTCTATGGACAGGGCAATGAGCAGTTCTTC.

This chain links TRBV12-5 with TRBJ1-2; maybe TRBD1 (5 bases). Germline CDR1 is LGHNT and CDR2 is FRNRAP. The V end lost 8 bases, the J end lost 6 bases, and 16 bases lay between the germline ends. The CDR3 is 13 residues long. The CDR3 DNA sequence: TGTGCTAGTCGGTTAGGGACCTACCATGGCTACACCTTC. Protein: CASRLGTYHGYTF.

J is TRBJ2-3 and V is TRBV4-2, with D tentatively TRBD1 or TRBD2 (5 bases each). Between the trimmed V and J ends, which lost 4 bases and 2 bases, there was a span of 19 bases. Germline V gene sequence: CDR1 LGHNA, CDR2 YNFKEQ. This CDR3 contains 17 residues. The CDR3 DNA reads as TGTGCCAGCAGCCCGTCTGGGGACCACCCCCTCACAGATACGCAGTATTTT. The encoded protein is CASSPSGDHPLTDTQYF.

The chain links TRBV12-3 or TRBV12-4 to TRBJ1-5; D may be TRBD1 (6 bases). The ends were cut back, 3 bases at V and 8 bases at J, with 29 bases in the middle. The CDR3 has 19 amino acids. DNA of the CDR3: TGTGCCAGCAGTTTCGGACAGAACCGTCCTAGGCCCAGCCATGAGCCCCAGCATTTT. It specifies CASSFGQNRPRPSHEPQHF.

CDR3 DNA sequence: TGCAGTGCTAGCCGCGGGACAGAAGAGACCCAGTACTTC. Translating it yields CSASRGTEETQYF. The chain has TRBV20-1 and TRBJ2-4; TRBD1 might be the D (7 bases). The J call may be in error: the DNA end matches TRBJ2-5 better. This CDR3 is 13 amino acids long. Germline lookup yields CDR1 DFQATT and CDR2 SNEGSKA (reference sequence).

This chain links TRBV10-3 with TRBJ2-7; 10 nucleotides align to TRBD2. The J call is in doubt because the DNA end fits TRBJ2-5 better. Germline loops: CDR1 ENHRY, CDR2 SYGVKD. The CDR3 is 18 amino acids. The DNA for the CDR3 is TGTGCCATCAGTGAGCAACTAGCGGGGACCTCGATGGGAGAGACCCAGTACTTC. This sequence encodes CAISEQLAGTSMGETQYF.

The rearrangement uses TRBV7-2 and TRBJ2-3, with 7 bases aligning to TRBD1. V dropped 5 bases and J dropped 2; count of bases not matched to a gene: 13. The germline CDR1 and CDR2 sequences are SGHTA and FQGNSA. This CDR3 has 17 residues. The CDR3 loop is CASSLKPGQLFTDTQYF. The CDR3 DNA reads TGTGCCAGCAGCCTAAAACCGGGACAGTTGTTCACAGATACGCAGTATTTT.

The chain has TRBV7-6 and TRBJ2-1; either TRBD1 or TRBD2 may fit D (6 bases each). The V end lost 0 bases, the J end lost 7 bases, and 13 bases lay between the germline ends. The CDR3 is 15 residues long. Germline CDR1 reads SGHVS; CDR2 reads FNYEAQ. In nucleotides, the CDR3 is TGTGCCAGCAGCTTAGCGGGGGGCCAGGGGAATGAGCAGTTCTTC. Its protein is CASSLAGGQGNEQFF. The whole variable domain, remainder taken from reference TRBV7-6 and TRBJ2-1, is GAGVSQSPRYKVTKRGQDVALRCDPISGHVSLYWYRQALGQGPEFLTYFNYEAQQDKSGLPNDRFSAERPEGSISTLTIQRTEQRDSAMYRCASSLAGGQGNEQFFGPGTRLTVL.

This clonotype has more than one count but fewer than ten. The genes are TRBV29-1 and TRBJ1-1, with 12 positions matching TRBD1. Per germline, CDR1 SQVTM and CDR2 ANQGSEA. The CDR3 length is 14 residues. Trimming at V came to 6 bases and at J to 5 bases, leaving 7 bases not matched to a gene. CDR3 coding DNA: TGCAGCGTCGGGACAGGGGGCGGGCGAACTGAAGCTTTCTTT. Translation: CSVGTGGGRTEAFF. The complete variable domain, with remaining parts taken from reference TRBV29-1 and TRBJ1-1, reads SAVISQKPSRDICQRGTSLTIQCQVDSQVTMMFWYRQQPGQSLTLIATANQGSEATYESGFVIDKFPISRPNLTFSTLTVSNMSPEDSSIYLCSVGTGGGRTEAFFGQGTRLTVV.

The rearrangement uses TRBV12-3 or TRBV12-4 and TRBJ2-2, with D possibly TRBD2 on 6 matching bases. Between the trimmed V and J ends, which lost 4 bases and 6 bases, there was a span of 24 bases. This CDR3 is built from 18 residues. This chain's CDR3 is CASSSSRRLARDPGELFF. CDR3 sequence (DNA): TGTGCCAGCAGTTCGTCCCGAAGGCTAGCGAGGGATCCCGGGGAGCTGTTTTTT.

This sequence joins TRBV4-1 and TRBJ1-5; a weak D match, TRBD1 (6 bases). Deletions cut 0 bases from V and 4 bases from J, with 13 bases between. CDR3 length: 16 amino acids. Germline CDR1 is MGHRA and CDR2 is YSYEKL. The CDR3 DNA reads TGCGCCAGCAGCCAAGAAGCGGGGGGCGCGAATCAGCCCCAGCATTTT. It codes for CASSQEAGGANQPQHF.

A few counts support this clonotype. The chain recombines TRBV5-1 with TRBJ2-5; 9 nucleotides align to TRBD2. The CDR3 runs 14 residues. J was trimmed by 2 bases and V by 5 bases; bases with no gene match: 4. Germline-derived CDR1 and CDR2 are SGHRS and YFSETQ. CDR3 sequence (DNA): TGCGCCAGCAGGGTAGCGGGGGCACAAGAGACCCAGTACTTC. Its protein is CASRVAGAQETQYF.

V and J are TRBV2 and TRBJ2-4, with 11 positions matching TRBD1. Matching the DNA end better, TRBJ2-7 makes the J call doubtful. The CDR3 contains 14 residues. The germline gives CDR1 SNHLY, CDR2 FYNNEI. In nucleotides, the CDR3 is TGTGCCAGCAGTGAAGGGACAGGGGGCTCCGAGCAGTACTTC. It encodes CASSEGTGGSEQYF.

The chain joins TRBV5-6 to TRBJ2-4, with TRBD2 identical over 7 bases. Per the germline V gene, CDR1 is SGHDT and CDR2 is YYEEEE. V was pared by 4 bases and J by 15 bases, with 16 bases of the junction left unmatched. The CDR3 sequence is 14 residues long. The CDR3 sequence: CASSAGQKWEGWYF. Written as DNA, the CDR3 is TGTGCCAGCAGCGCCGGACAAAAGTGGGAGGGATGGTACTTC.

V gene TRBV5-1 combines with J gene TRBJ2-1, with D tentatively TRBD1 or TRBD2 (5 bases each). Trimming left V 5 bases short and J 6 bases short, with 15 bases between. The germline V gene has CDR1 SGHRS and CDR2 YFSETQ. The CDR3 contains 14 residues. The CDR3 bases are TGCGCCAGCAGATCCGGGACGGATCCCAATGAGCAGTTCTTC. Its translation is CASRSGTDPNEQFF. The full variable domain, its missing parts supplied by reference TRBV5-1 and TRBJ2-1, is KAGVTQTPRYLIKTRGQQVTLSCSPISGHRSVSWYQQTPGQGLQFLFEYFSETQRNKGNFPGRFSGRQFSNSRSEMNVSTLELGDSALYLCASRSGTDPNEQFFGPGTRLTVL.

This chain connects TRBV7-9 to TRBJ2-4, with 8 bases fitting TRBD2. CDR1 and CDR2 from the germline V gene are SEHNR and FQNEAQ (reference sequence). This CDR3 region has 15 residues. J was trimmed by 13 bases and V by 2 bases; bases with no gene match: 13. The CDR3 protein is CASSLLSGVYNEQYF. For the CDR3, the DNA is TGTGCCAGCAGCTTACTTAGCGGGGTCTACAATGAGCAGTACTTC. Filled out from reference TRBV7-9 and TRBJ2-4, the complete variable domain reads DTGVSQNPRHKITKRGQNVTFRCDPISEHNRLYWYRQTLGQGPEFLTYFQNEAQLEKSRLLSDRFSAERPKGSFSTLEIQRTEQGDSAMYLCASSLLSGVYNEQYFGAGTRLSVL.

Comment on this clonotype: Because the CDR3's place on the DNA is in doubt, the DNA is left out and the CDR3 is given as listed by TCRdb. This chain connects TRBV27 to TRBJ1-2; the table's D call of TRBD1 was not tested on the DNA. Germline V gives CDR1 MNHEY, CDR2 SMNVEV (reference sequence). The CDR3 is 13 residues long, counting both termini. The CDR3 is CASSFGAGSGYTF.

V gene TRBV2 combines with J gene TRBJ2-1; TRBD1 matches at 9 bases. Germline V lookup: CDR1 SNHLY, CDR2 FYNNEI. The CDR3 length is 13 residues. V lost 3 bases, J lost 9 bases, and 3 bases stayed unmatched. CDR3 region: CASSDGQGTEQFF. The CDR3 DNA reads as TGTGCCAGCAGTGATGGACAGGGGACTGAGCAGTTCTTC. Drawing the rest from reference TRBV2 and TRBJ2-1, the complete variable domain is EPEVTQTPSHQVTQMGQEVILRCVPISNHLYFYWYRQILGQKVEFLVSFYNNEISEKSEIFDDQFSVERPDGSNFTLKIRSTKLEDSAMYFCASSDGQGTEQFFGPGTRLTVL.

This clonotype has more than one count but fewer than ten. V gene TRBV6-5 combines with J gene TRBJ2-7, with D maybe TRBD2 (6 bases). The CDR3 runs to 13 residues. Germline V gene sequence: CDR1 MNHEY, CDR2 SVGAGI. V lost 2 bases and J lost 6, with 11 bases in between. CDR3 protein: CASSYAGTGEQYF. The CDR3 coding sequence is TGTGCCAGCAGTTACGCGGGGACGGGCGAGCAGTACTTC.

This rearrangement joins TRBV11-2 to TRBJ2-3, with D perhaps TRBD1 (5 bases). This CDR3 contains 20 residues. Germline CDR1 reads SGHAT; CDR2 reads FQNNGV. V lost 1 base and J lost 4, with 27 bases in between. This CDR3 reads CASSLGGGYSYFSVPDTQYF. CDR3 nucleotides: TGTGCCAGCAGCTTAGGGGGCGGATATAGTTATTTTTCGGTCCCAGATACGCAGTATTTT.

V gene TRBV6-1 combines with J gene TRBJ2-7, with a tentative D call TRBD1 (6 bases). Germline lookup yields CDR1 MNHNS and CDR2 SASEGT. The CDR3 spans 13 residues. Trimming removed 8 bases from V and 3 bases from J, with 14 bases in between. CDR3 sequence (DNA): TGTGCCAGCCGCACACAGGGAGTCTACGAGCAGTACTTC. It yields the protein CASRTQGVYEQYF.

Written as DNA, the CDR3 is TGTGCCAGCAGTGAGACAGGGGGCCGCGGCTACACCTTC. This encodes CASSETGGRGYTF. This chain joins TRBV6-5 and TRBJ1-2; 10 nucleotides agree with TRBD1. The length of the CDR3 is 13 residues. Germline lookup yields CDR1 MNHEY and CDR2 SVGAGI. V lost 5 bases and J lost 8; bases outside the gene matches: 5.

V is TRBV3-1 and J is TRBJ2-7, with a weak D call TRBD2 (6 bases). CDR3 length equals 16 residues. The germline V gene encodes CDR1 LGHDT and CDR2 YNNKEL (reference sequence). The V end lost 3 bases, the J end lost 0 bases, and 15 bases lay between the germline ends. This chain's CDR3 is CASSHLGGRTSYEQYF. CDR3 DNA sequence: TGTGCCAGCAGCCATCTGGGGGGAAGGACCTCCTACGAGCAGTACTTC.

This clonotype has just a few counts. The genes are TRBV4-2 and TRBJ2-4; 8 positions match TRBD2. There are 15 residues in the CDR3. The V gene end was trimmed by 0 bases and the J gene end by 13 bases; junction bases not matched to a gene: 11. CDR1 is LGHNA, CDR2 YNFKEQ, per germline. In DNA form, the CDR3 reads TGTGCCAGCAGCCAAGACGGGAGACAAGCGGGAGAGCAGTACTTC. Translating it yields CASSQDGRQAGEQYF.

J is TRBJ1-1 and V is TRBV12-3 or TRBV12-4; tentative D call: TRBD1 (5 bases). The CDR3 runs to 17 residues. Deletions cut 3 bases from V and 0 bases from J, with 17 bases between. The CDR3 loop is CASSFGGWGKVNTEAFF. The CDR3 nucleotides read TGTGCCAGCAGTTTTGGGGGTTGGGGAAAAGTGAACACTGAAGCTTTCTTT.

CDR3 sequence reads: CASRVRDSHTGELFF. In nucleotides, the CDR3 is TGTGCCAGCAGGGTCCGTGACAGTCACACCGGGGAGCTGTTTTTT. The V and J genes are TRBV5-6 and TRBJ2-2, with D perhaps TRBD1 (5 bases). This CDR3 has 15 amino acids. The germline gives CDR1 SGHDT, CDR2 YYEEEE. Trimming pared 5 bases from V and 3 bases from J, leaving 14 bases between.

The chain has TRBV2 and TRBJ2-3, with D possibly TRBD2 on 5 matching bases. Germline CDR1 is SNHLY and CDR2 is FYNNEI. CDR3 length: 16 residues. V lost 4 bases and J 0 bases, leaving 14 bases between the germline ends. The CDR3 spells CASSVWRATSTDTQYF. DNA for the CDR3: TGTGCCAGCAGTGTTTGGCGGGCAACTAGCACAGATACGCAGTATTTT.

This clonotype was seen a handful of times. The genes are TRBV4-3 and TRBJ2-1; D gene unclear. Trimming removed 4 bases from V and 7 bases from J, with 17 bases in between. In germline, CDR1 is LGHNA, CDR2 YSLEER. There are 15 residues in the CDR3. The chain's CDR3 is CASSRGNAMRNEQFF. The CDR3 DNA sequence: TGCGCCAGCAGCCGAGGAAACGCCATGAGGAATGAGCAGTTCTTC.

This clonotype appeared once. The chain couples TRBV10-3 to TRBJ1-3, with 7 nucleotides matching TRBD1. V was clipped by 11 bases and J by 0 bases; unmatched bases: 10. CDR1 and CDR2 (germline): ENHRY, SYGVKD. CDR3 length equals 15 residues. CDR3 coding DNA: TGTGCCGCTCACCCAGGGGGACTCTCTGGAAACACCATATATTTT. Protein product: CAAHPGGLSGNTIYF.

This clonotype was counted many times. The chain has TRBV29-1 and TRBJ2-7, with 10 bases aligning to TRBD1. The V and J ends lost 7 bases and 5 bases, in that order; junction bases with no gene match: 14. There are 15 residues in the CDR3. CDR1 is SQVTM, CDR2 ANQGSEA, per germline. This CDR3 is CSAMPRAGTGDEQYF. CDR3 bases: TGCAGCGCCATGCCCCGAGCTGGGACAGGGGACGAGCAGTACTTC.